Reported below is one T cell receptor (beta chain). No antigen is known for it. This specimen comes from a study of monozygotic twins with inflammatory bowel disease (dated by TCRdb to between 2018 and 2021). Some background on the complete study: The full study comprised some 30 monozygotic twin pairs: nine German pairs (four IBD-concordant, five IBD-discordant) and 19 IBD-discordant Danish pairs. Each individual had, on average, about 151 000 unique TCRalpha sequences and 181 000 unique TCRbeta sequences available for analysis. The search for disease-associated traits relied mainly on comparing, within discordant pairs, IBD patients with their genetically identical healthy co-twins.

Overall study results and their limits: No difference in repertoire similarity was observed between concordant and discordant twins, possibly owing to limited statistical power. Compared with healthy twins, IBD patients shared fewer clonotypes with other individuals, and the difference was most pronounced in patients with signs of disease activity. Distinction between different T cell subtypes could not be achieved in the analysis. Differing immunosuppressive treatments among patients may have added background noise and inter-individual variability to the repertoires. No single strong signal or clonotype linked to IBD turned up in the results, so the idea that one exists was not supported. TCRbeta repertoire diversity, by inverse Simpson index, was decreased in IBD patients compared with their healthy co-twins.

Libraries were built with 5' RACE. For each TCR library, 3,000 to 3,500 ng of total RNA was used. cDNA was synthesized with SMARTScribe reverse transcriptase in eight separate reactions per sample. During cDNA synthesis, template switching was used to introduce unique molecular identifiers that contained a 6-nucleotide sample barcode. Two nested PCRs of around 16 and 10 cycles amplified the TCRalpha and TCRbeta cDNA, and bead purification followed each PCR. Before amplification, the cDNA was both treated with uracil DNA-glycosylase and purified with the QIAquick PCR purification kit. The second PCR was the step at which Illumina TruSeq-compatible adapters and sample-specific barcodes were added. TapeStation and Qubit were used to check library quality and concentration, and about 5 ng of each library was pooled. Sequencing of pooled libraries was carried out on an Illumina HiSeq2500 single-index Rapid Run using 2 x 100 bp reads and custom sequencing primers. The paper's processing steps were these. MiGEC version 1.2.6 was used for UMI-based consensus assembly to correct PCR and sequencing errors. MiXCR version 2.1.1 was used for V(D)J alignment, clonotype assembly and CDR3 extraction. Gene usage, clonotype sharing and MAIT/NKT TCR abundance were normalised by analysing the top 1000, 10 000 and 20 000 clonotypes per sample. Diversity was computed as the inverse Simpson index with the vegan R package after downsampling to 27 000 UMIs. Paired Mann-Whitney U tests were applied to discordant twin pairs, with Benjamini-Hochberg correction for multiple testing. Based on TCRdb reprocessing of the reads, there is one entry per CDR3 protein sequence, and DNA is missing. These V and J calls originate from TCRdb's pipeline instead of the authors' own analysis. In this sample's table one finds some 170,000 distinct CDR3 sequences. The ten top clones hold roughly 2.4% of the sample.

From each donor, an approximately 2.3 ml peripheral blood sample was collected into PAXgene tubes and kept at -80 degrees C. Without any T cell sorting, total RNA was extracted from whole blood using the PAXgene blood miRNA kit on an automated QIAcube. Peripheral blood from monozygotic twin pairs concordant or discordant for inflammatory bowel disease was subjected to deep TCRalpha and TCRbeta repertoire profiling with unique molecular barcoding. For every twin pair, smoking habits were documented, and each individual was categorised as a current, former or never smoker. The cysteine opens and the phenylalanine closes a CDR3 of 14 amino acids. The nucleotide record is missing. Per the germline V gene, SGHRS is the CDR1 and YFSETQ is the CDR2.

The V and J segments used are TRBV5-1 and TRBJ2-1; absent DNA, TCRdb's TRBD1 call cannot be checked. Sequencing was performed on blood. This sequence originates from a human donor with ulcerative colitis or Crohn's disease, or a healthy co-twin of an affected twin (not recorded which). The CDR3 region reads CASSFGGGAHEQFF.